Below, 10 T cell receptor beta chains from the same sample are listed, as sequenced in a study of shared clonotypes between healthy human individuals. The assay was immunoSEQ multiplex PCR, and TCRdb's table has in-frame clones only and misses some. The top ten hold 1.4% to 1.5% of the sample, which has about 1 million clones, around 76% seen once. What was sequenced was memory CD4+ T cells sorted from blood. Subset noted: CD45RA-negative fraction. The receptors derive from a man younger than 30 in good health.

A word on this clone: Other DNA sequences in this sample translate to the same CDR3. This chain links TRBV4-3 with TRBJ1-1, with unresolved D. Germline V gene data show CDR1 as LGHNA and CDR2 as YSLEER. This CDR3 region has 14 residues. V lost 1 base to trimming and J lost 2 bases, with 8 bases between them. DNA of the CDR3: TGCGCCAGCAGCCAAGGATTGGTTAACACTGAAGCTTTCTTT. Protein sequence: CASSQGLVNTEAFF.

This rearrangement joins TRBV10-1 to TRBJ2-2; 10 bases are a match to TRBD2. CDR3 length: 14 amino acids. Germline V lookup: CDR1 WNHNN, CDR2 SYGVQD (reference sequence). The junction had 4 bases not matched to a gene; V was cut back by 6 bases and J by 6 bases. CDR3 region: CASRASGSSGELFF. The CDR3 coding sequence is TGCGCCAGCAGGGCTAGCGGGAGTTCCGGGGAGCTGTTTTTT.

The rearrangement links TRBV27 to TRBJ1-6, with D maybe TRBD1 (5 bases). Germline V gene data show CDR1 as MNHEY and CDR2 as SMNVEV (reference sequence). The CDR3 spans 15 residues. V was trimmed by 4 bases and J by 10 bases, leaving 17 bases between them. The CDR3 protein is CASSSPGLGSSPLHF. DNA of the CDR3: TGTGCCAGCAGTTCTCCGGGACTCGGGAGCTCACCCCTCCACTTT.

Concerning this clone itself: Other nucleotide sequences in the sample specify the same CDR3. The gene calls are TRBV5-1 and TRBJ1-5; D might be TRBD1 (5 bases). Trimming took off 0 bases at V and 4 bases at J, with 11 bases between the two ends. This CDR3 region has 15 residues. CDR1 is SGHRS, CDR2 YFSETQ, per germline. The CDR3 DNA sequence: TGCGCCAGCAGCTTGGGTGGGACTTCTAATCAGCCCCAGCATTTT. This codes for CASSLGGTSNQPQHF.

The rearrangement links TRBV19 to TRBJ2-1, with 7 bases matching TRBD1. This CDR3 is 16 amino acids long. Trimming cost V 4 bases and J 1 base; bases outside gene matches: 7. Germline V gene data show CDR1 as LNHDA and CDR2 as SQIVND (reference sequence). In nucleotides, the CDR3 is TGTGCCAGTAGTAGTCAGGGGGTTTTATCCTACAATGAGCAGTTCTTC. Encoded protein: CASSSQGVLSYNEQFF. The full variable domain, with the rest looked up from reference TRBV19 and TRBJ2-1, is DGGITQSPKYLFRKEGQNVTLSCEQNLNHDAMYWYRQDPGQGLRLIYYSQIVNDFQKGDIAEGYSVSREKKESFPLTVTSAQKNPTAFYLCASSSQGVLSYNEQFFGPGTRLTVL.

The V and J genes are TRBV5-4 and TRBJ2-2; the D is unclear. V was clipped by 0 bases and J by 2 bases, with 8 bases between them. CDR3 size: 15 residues. Germline-derived CDR1 and CDR2 are SGHNT and YYREEE (reference sequence). CDR3 residues: CASSLGSVNTGELFF. For the CDR3, the DNA is TGTGCCAGCAGCTTGGGCTCTGTAAACACCGGGGAGCTGTTTTTT.

V and J are TRBV23-1 and TRBJ2-3; D might be TRBD1 or TRBD2, each matching 6 bases. TRBV23-1 is designated an ORF whose function remains uncertain. The CDR3 extends over 13 amino acids. Here the CDR3 DNA reads TGCTCGGTGGTGGGGGGCCTTCGGGATACGCAGTATTTT. It is translated as CSVVGGLRDTQYF.

This sequence joins TRBV30 and TRBJ2-3; TRBD2 matches at 10 bases. CDR3 length: 15 amino acids. Germline-derived CDR1 and CDR2 are GTSNPN and SVGIG (reference sequence). Trimming removed 5 bases from V and 3 bases from J; junction bases left unmatched: 8. The CDR3 bases are TGTGCCTGGGATCCCGGGACTAGCGAGACAGATACGCAGTATTTT. Protein sequence: CAWDPGTSETDTQYF.

There are a few counts of this clone. The chain combines TRBV18 with TRBJ2-2; TRBD2 matches at 9 bases. The CDR3 extends over 15 amino acids. V gave up 2 bases and J gave up 7 bases; unmatched junction bases: 5. Germline V gives CDR1 KGHSH, CDR2 LQKENI. The CDR3 nucleotides read TGTGCCAGCTCACCAGTAGCGGGAGCATTCGGGGAGCTGTTTTTT. Residues: CASSPVAGAFGELFF.

V is TRBV4-2 and J is TRBJ2-3; TRBD2 aligns across 10 bases. Germline lookup yields CDR1 LGHNA and CDR2 YNFKEQ. The CDR3 covers 16 residues. Losses at the gene ends were 1 base for V and 4 bases for J; bases not matched to a gene: 5. DNA of the CDR3: TGTGCCAGCAGCCAAGGCTCTAGCGGGGGCTCAGATACGCAGTATTTT. Residues: CASSQGSSGGSDTQYF.